This T cell receptor beta chain was found in a study of T-cell reconstitution after alpha-beta-depleted transplantation in children. Study results and caveats: The origin of alpha-beta T cells about two months after transplant was reportedly several hundred expanded graft clones.

Unique molecular identifiers were incorporated into the prepared TCRbeta library. A single record per CDR3 protein comes from TCRdb applying MiXCR to the PCR reads. There are approximately 500,000 distinct CDR3 sequences in the sample; 20% to 30% occur only once, and around a third lies in the top ten. With respect to this clonotype: Its antigen remains unidentified.

Germline lookup yields CDR1 KGHDR and CDR2 SFDVKD. Trimming left V 8 bases short and J 3 bases short, with 13 bases between. This CDR3 is 13 amino acids long. V usage is TRBV24-1 and J usage is TRBJ2-7; D not certain. The sequenced sample was PBMCs, obtained before TCRalphabeta/CD19-depleted stem cell transplant. The TCR originated in a boy in the first two years of life with Wiskott-Aldrich syndrome, due to receive a stem cell transplant. The CDR3 region has the DNA TGTGCCACCACCCCACCGAAGGACTACGAGCAGTACTTC. It translates to CATTPPKDYEQYF.